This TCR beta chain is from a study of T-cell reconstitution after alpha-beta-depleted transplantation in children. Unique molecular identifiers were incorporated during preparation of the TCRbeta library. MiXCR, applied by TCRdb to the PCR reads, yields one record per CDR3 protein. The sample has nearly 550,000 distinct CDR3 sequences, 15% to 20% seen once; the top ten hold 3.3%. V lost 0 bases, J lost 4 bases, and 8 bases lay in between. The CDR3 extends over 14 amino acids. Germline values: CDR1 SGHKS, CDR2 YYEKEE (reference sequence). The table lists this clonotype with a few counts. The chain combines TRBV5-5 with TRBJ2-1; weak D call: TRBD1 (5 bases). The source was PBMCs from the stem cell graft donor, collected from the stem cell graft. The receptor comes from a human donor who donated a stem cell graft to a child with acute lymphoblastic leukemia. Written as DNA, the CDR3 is TGTGCCAGCAGCTTGGAACAGGCGTACAATGAGCAGTTCTTC. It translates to CASSLEQAYNEQFF.